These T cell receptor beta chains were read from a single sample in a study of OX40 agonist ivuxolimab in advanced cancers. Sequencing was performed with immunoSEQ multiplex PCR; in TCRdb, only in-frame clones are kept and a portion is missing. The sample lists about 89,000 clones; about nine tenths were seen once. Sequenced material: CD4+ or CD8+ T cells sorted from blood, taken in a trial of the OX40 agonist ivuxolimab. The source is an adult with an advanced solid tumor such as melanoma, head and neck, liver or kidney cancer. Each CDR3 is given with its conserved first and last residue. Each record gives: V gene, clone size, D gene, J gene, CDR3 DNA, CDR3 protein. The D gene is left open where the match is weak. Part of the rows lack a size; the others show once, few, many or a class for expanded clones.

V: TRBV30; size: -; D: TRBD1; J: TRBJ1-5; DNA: TGTGCCTGGTCTTGGACAGGGGATCATCAGCCCCAGCATTTT; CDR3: CAWSWTGDHQPQHF
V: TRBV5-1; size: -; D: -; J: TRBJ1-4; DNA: TGCGCCAGCAGCTTAGAGGGCGGATCGAGGGAAAAACTGTTTTTT; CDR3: CASSLEGGSREKLFF
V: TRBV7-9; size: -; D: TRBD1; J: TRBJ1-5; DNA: TGTGCCAGCAGCTTAGGGGCAGGGGGCGAAAGGCAGCCCCAGCATTTT; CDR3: CASSLGAGGERQPQHF
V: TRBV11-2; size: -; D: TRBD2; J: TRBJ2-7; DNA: TGTGCCAGCAGCTTAGGGCGGGGGTACTACGAGCAGTACTTC; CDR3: CASSLGRGYYEQYF
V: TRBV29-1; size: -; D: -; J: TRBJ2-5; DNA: TGCAGCGTTGAGAGTCAGGGGGGGGAGACCCAGTACTTC; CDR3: CSVESQGGETQYF
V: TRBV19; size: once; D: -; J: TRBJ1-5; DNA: TGTGCCAGTAGTCACGGCCAGGGAAGTAATCAGCCCCAGCATTTT; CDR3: CASSHGQGSNQPQHF
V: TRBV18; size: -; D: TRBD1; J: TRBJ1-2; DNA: TGTGCCAGCTCACCGACGGGACAGCAAAGGTTATTTAACTATGGCTACACCTTC; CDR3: CASSPTGQQRLFNYGYTF
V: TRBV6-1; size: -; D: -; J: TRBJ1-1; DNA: TGTGCCAGCAGTGAAGTAGACCGGGACGCTTTCTTT; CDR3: CASSEVDRDAFF
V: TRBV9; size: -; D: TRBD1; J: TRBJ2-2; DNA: TGTGCCAGCAGCGCGACAGGGCATACCGGGGAGCTGTTTTTT; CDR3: CASSATGHTGELFF
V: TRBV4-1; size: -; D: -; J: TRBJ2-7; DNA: TGCGCCAGCAGCCAAGCCCACGACAGGAGAGAATACGAGCAGTACTTC; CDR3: CASSQAHDRREYEQYF
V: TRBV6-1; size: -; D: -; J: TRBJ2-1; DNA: TGTGCCAGCGAGATTGGGGCGGGCTCCTACAATGAGCAGTTCTTC; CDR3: CASEIGAGSYNEQFF
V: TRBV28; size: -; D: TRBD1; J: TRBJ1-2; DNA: TGTGCCAGCAGCGGTCAGGGGGCCTATGGCTACACCTTC; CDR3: CASSGQGAYGYTF
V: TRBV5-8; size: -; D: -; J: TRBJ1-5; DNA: TGTGCCAGCAGCTTTTGGGGGGATTATAGCAATCAGCCCCAGCATTTT; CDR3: CASSFWGDYSNQPQHF
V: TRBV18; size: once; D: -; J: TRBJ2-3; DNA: TGTGCCAGCTCCGCCGGCGGCCCAGATACGCAGTATTTT; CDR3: CASSAGGPDTQYF
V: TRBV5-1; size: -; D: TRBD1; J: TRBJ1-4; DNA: TGCGCCAGCAGCCCTGACAGGGGACTTGATGAAAAACTGTTTTTT; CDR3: CASSPDRGLDEKLFF
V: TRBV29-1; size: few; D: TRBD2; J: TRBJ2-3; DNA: TGCAGCGGATACTATGGACTAGCGGGAGGTTTTTCGCTCACAGATACGCAGTATTTT; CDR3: CSGYYGLAGGFSLTDTQYF
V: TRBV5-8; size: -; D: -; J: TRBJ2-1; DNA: TGTGCCAGCAGCTCCCGGACCTATAACAATGAGCAGTTCTTC; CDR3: CASSSRTYNNEQFF
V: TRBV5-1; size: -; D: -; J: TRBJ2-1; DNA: TGCGCCAGCCGAAGCATTGGAGCAAGCTCCTACAATGAGCAGTTCTTC; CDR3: CASRSIGASSYNEQFF
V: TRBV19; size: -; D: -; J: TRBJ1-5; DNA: TGTGCCAGTACATGGGGGAGTCTAAATCAGCCCCAGCATTTT; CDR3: CASTWGSLNQPQHF
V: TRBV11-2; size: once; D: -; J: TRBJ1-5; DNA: TGTGCCAGCAGCTTAGGGGCGGGGATCCACCAGCCCCAGCATTTT; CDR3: CASSLGAGIHQPQHF
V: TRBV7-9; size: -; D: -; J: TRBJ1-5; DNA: TGTGCCAGCAGCTTAGGGGTGCAGAATCAGCCCCAGCATTTT; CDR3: CASSLGVQNQPQHF
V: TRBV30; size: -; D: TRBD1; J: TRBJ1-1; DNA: TGTGCCTGGTTTCAGGGGGGCCCTATGCACACTGAAGCTTTCTTT; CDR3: CAWFQGGPMHTEAFF
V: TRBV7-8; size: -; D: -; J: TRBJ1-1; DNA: TGTGCCAGCAGCTTGATGGGGGACACTGAAGCTTTCTTT; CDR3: CASSLMGDTEAFF
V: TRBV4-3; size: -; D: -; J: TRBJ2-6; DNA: TGCGCCAGCAGCCAGCTCTCCGGGGGCGCATGGGCTGGGGCCAACGTCCTGACTTTC; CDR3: CASSQLSGGAWAGANVLTF
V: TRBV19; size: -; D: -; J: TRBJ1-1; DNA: TGTGCCAGTACCCTTTTGGGGGGCACTGAAGCTTTCTTT; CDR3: CASTLLGGTEAFF
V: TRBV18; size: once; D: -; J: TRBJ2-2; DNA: TGTGCCAGCTCACCACCTTCGAACACCGGGGAGCTGTTTTTT; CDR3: CASSPPSNTGELFF
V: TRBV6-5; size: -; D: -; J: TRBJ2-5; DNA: TGTGCCAGCAGTTTAACCCCCACTGGGGGCCAAGAGACCCAGTACTTC; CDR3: CASSLTPTGGQETQYF
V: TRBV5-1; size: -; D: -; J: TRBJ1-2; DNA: TGCGCCAGCAGCTTGGCTGACAGCGTTGGTGGCTACACCTTC; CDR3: CASSLADSVGGYTF
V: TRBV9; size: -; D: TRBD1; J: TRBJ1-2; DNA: TGTGCCAGCAGCACGCGGACAGGGGCCCCTAACTATGGCTACACCTTC; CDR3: CASSTRTGAPNYGYTF
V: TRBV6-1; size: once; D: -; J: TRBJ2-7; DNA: TGTGCCAGCAGTGAACTTCAGAGGGAGTACTTC; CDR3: CASSELQREYF
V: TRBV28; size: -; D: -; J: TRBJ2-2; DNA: TGTGCCAGCAGTTTGCCCAGCCCCGGGGAGCTGTTTTTT; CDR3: CASSLPSPGELFF
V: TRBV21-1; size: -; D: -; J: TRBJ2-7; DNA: TGTGCCAGCAGCAAAGGAGGCAGGGGGCTGCCTAATCCTCCCCGCTACGAGCAGTACTTC; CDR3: CASSKGGRGLPNPPRYEQYF
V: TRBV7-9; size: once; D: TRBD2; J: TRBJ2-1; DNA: TGTGCCAGCAGCCCCGGCGGACTAGCCCAATCCTACAATGAGCAGTTCTTC; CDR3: CASSPGGLAQSYNEQFF
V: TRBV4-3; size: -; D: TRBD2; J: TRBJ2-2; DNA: TGCGCCAGCAGCGGGCTAGCGGGCACCGGGGAGCTGTTTTTT; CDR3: CASSGLAGTGELFF
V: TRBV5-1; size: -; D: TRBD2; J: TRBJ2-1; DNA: TGCGCCAGCAGCTTGATTCCCGCGGGGGTGCCAAATGAGCAGTTCTTC; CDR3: CASSLIPAGVPNEQFF
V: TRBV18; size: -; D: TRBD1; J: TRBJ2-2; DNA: TGTGCCAGCTCACCGCGACAGGGCGACACCGGGGAGCTGTTTTTT; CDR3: CASSPRQGDTGELFF
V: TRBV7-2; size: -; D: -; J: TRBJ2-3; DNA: TGTGCCAGCAGCTCATTTAGCGGAATCAGCACAGATACGCAGTATTTT; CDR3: CASSSFSGISTDTQYF
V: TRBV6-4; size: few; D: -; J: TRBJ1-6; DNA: TGTGCCAGCAGTAACGGAGATTCACCCCTCCACTTT; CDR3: CASSNGDSPLHF
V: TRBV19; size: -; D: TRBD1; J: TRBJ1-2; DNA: TGTGCCAGTAGTCGACTACAGGGGACGGCGGTGGGCTACACCTTC; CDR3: CASSRLQGTAVGYTF
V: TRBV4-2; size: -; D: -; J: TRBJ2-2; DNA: TGTGCCAGCAGCCAGATGGGGGCAACGAACACCGGGGAGCTGTTTTTT; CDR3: CASSQMGATNTGELFF
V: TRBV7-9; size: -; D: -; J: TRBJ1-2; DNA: TGTGCCAGCAGCTTAGGAGTCGGATCCAACTATGGCTACACCTTC; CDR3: CASSLGVGSNYGYTF
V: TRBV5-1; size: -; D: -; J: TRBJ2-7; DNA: TGCGCCAGCAGCCTGGAGGCGTCCTACGAGCAGTACTTC; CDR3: CASSLEASYEQYF
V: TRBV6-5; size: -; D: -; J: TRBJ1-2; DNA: TGTGCCAGCAGTCTCTATCGCCCTAGGGAGGATGGCTACACCTTC; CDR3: CASSLYRPREDGYTF
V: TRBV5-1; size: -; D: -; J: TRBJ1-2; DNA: TGCGCCAGCAGTTTGGGGGAGTGGAACTATGGCTACACCTTC; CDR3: CASSLGEWNYGYTF
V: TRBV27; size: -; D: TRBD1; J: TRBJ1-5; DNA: TGTGCCAGCAGTTCGATCGGGACAGCTAATCAGCCCCAGCATTTT; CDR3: CASSSIGTANQPQHF
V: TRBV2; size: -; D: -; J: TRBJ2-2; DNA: TGTGCCAGCAGTGCAGAGACCACCGGGGAGCTGTTTTTT; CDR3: CASSAETTGELFF
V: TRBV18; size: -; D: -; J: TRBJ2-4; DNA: TGTGCCAGCTCAGGGGCGGCTGGGACCAAAAACATTCAGTACTTC; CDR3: CASSGAAGTKNIQYF
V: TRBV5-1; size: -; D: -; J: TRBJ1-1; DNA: TGCGCCAGCAGGCAGGGACAAGAGAACACTGAAGCTTTCTTT; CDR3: CASRQGQENTEAFF
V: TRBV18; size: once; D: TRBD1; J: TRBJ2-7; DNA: TGTGCCAGCTCACCAGACAGGGGGTTGCACGAGCAGTACTTC; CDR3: CASSPDRGLHEQYF
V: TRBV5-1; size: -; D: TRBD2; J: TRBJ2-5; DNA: TGCGCCAGCAGCAGCAGACTAGCGGGGGCGGAGACCCAGTACTTC; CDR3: CASSSRLAGAETQYF